One and the same sample provided the 28 T cell receptor beta chains below, sequenced in a study of blood T cell repertoires in COVID-19. Using immunoSEQ multiplex PCR, the repertoire was profiled, and TCRdb retains in-frame clones only, with some absent. The data show around 170,000 clones, roughly 84% seen once. Sequenced material: peripheral blood. These receptors all stem from a man aged 45-60 years with active or convalescent COVID-19.

The V and J genes are TRBV7-3 and TRBJ2-2, with a possible D match to TRBD1 (7 bases). The CDR3 runs 16 residues. The germline gives CDR1 SGHTA, CDR2 FQGTGA. V was cut by 6 bases and J by 4 bases, with 18 bases left in between. In DNA form, the CDR3 reads TGTGCCAGCAGTTATGCAGGGGGGCGCGCCACCGGGGAGCTGTTTTTT. It encodes CASSYAGGRATGELFF.

This clone has ten or more counts. The chain couples TRBV4-2 to TRBJ2-3; 11 positions match TRBD2. CDR1 LGHNA and CDR2 YNFKEQ come from the germline V gene. J lost 1 base, V lost 2 bases, and 11 bases had no gene match. The CDR3 consists of 19 residues. The chain's CDR3 is CASSQPGSSGRPGTDTQYF. CDR3 nucleotide sequence: TGTGCCAGCAGCCAACCGGGGTCTAGCGGGAGGCCGGGCACAGATACGCAGTATTTT.

The V call is TRBV3-1 (or the pseudogene TRBV3-2), the J call TRBJ2-2, with unresolved D. Germline V gene sequence: CDR1 LGHDT, CDR2 YNNKEL (reference sequence). With 0 bases removed from V and 5 bases from J, the gap between germline ends came to 13 bases. The CDR3 length is 16 residues. The CDR3, as DNA: TGTGCCAGCAGCCAAGACCCCTTTCCCCGGACCGGGGAGCTGTTTTTT. Translating it yields CASSQDPFPRTGELFF.

CDR3 nucleotide sequence: TGTGCCAGCAGCTCCAGGGGATCTGGGGAGACCCAGTACTTC. Translating it yields CASSSRGSGETQYF. The chain joins TRBV7-2 to TRBJ2-5, with a weak D call TRBD1 (6 bases). Germline assignment: CDR1 SGHTA and CDR2 FQGNSA. CDR3 length: 14 amino acids. The V end was cut by 4 bases, the J end by 5 bases, with 14 bases between.

The V call is TRBV14, the J call TRBJ2-1, with TRBD2 matching over 8 bases. The germline V gene has CDR1 SGHDN and CDR2 FVKESK. The CDR3 has 18 residues. The J segment lost 5 bases and the V segment lost 1 base, leaving 13 bases of the junction unmatched. For the CDR3, the DNA is TGTGCCAGCAGCCAAGGCAGACTAGCGATCATCCCCCACAATGAGCAGTTCTTC. This translates into CASSQGRLAIIPHNEQFF.

This clone came up once. This chain joins TRBV24-1 and TRBJ2-3; TRBD2 matches at 12 bases. There are 16 residues in the CDR3. J was trimmed by 4 bases and V by 3 bases; bases with no gene match: 4. Germline CDR1 reads KGHDR; CDR2 reads SFDVKD. The DNA of the CDR3 is TGTGCCACCAGTGATGGGCTAGCGGGGGGGTCAGATACGCAGTATTTT. Protein sequence: CATSDGLAGGSDTQYF.

This clone was observed a handful of times. The chain combines TRBV5-4 with TRBJ1-4; possibly TRBD1 for D (5 bases). This CDR3 is built from 16 residues. Trimming cost V 0 bases and J 3 bases, with 12 bases left between them. CDR1 is SGHNT, CDR2 YYREEE, per germline (reference sequence). CDR3 sequence (DNA): TGTGCCAGCAGCTTGGGAAGGGGAACGGCTAATGAAAAACTGTTTTTT. It translates to CASSLGRGTANEKLFF.

This clone occurred a few times. The V and J genes are TRBV5-4 and TRBJ2-7, with 12 positions matching TRBD1. This CDR3 contains 17 residues. V dropped 2 bases and J dropped 5; count of bases not matched to a gene: 11. Germline V gene sequence: CDR1 SGHNT, CDR2 YYREEE (reference sequence). CDR3 DNA: TGTGCCAGCAGCTTAGTCCTAGGGACAGGGGGCGCGGACGAGCAGTACTTC. Translated, it gives CASSLVLGTGGADEQYF.

The chain carries TRBV11-2 and TRBJ1-2, with D tentatively TRBD1 (5 bases). With 0 bases removed from V and 3 bases from J, the gap between germline ends came to 11 bases. Germline CDR1 reads SGHAT; CDR2 reads FQNNGV. This CDR3 has 15 residues. The CDR3 loop reads CASSLEQAVYYGYTF. The CDR3 nucleotides read TGTGCCAGCAGCTTAGAACAGGCGGTATACTATGGCTACACCTTC.

This clone has only a few counts. The gene calls are TRBV4-2 and TRBJ1-2, with D unclear. Germline V gives CDR1 LGHNA, CDR2 YNFKEQ. There are 14 residues in the CDR3. The V end was cut by 1 base, the J end by 6 bases, with 12 bases between. The CDR3: CASSQGQVVNGYTF. The CDR3 DNA is TGTGCCAGCAGCCAAGGGCAGGTTGTAAATGGCTACACCTTC.

CDR3 DNA: TGTGCCAGCAACCGGGAGGGCCCCACCTACGAGCAGTACTTC. Translated, it gives CASNREGPTYEQYF. J is TRBJ2-7 and V is TRBV28; 8 nucleotides agree with TRBD2. Trimming removed 7 bases from V and 2 bases from J; junction bases left unmatched: 7. Germline V lookup: CDR1 MDHEN, CDR2 SYDVKM. CDR3 length: 14 amino acids.

The V gene is TRBV7-6, the J gene TRBJ1-3; 7 positions agree with TRBD1. This CDR3 spans 16 amino acids. V gave up 4 bases and J gave up 4 bases; unmatched junction bases: 10. Germline V CDR1 and CDR2: SGHVS, FNYEAQ. CDR3 residues: CASSSITTGPGNTIYF. The CDR3 DNA sequence: TGTGCCAGCAGCTCCATAACGACAGGGCCGGGAAACACCATATATTTT.

In the case of this clone: At one end the junction does not follow the germline gene, possibly because of a read error. This chain uses TRBV19 with TRBJ2-3, with 8 bases identical to TRBD2. CDR3 length: 16 amino acids. Per germline, CDR1 LNHDA and CDR2 SQIVND (reference sequence). The CDR3 DNA is TGTGCCAGTAGTCTAGAGGCTAGCGGGTTTACCGATACGCAGTATTTT. Translation: CASSLEASGFTDTQYF.

The chain recombines TRBV12-3 or TRBV12-4 with TRBJ1-2; D call uncertain. The CDR3 is made up of 11 amino acids. Trimming stripped 6 bases from V and 8 bases from J, with 10 bases between. CDR3 in amino acids: CASSLGGGYTF. In DNA, the CDR3 is TGTGCCAGCAGCTTGGGAGGGGGCTACACCTTC.

The chain links TRBV5-8 to TRBJ2-3; 10 bases are shared with TRBD1. Per germline, CDR1 SGHTS and CDR2 YDEGEE. CDR3 size: 16 residues. V dropped 0 bases and J dropped 0; count of bases not matched to a gene: 1. For the CDR3, the DNA is TGTGCCAGCAGCTTGGGGACAGGGGGAAGCACAGATACGCAGTATTTT. Amino acids: CASSLGTGGSTDTQYF.

V and J are TRBV5-1 and TRBJ2-5; 8 bases agree with TRBD1. The V gene end was trimmed by 0 bases and the J gene end by 2 bases; junction bases not matched to a gene: 9. The germline gives CDR1 SGHRS, CDR2 YFSETQ. The CDR3 has 17 residues. CDR3 bases: TGCGCCAGCAGCTTGGTCACGACAGGGGCTGTTCAAGAGACCCAGTACTTC. This codes for CASSLVTTGAVQETQYF.

The chain has TRBV5-4 and TRBJ1-1; D perhaps matches TRBD1 (6 bases). The V gene's germline CDR1 is SGHNT and CDR2 YYREEE (reference sequence). CDR3 length: 12 residues. Trimming removed 2 bases from V and 6 bases from J, with 8 bases in between. The CDR3 here is CASSFGTPEAFF. DNA of the CDR3: TGTGCCAGCAGCTTTGGGACACCTGAAGCTTTCTTT.

The chain recombines TRBV4-2 with TRBJ2-5; TRBD2 matches 12 bases. From germline, CDR1 is LGHNA and CDR2 YNFKEQ. The CDR3 totals 16 residues. The junction had 2 bases not matched to a gene; V was cut back by 1 base and J by 2 bases. The CDR3 protein is CASSQGTSGKQETQYF. For the CDR3, the DNA is TGTGCCAGCAGCCAAGGGACTAGCGGGAAACAAGAGACCCAGTACTTC.

The chain links TRBV7-2 to TRBJ2-1; 7 bases match TRBD1. CDR1 and CDR2 from the germline V gene are SGHTA and FQGNSA. Losses at the gene ends were 3 bases for V and 0 bases for J; bases not matched to a gene: 5. CDR3 size: 16 residues. The CDR3 coding sequence is TGTGCCAGCAGCTTGGATCCAGGGGGCTCCTACAATGAGCAGTTCTTC. This translates into CASSLDPGGSYNEQFF.

The chain links TRBV3-1 (or the pseudogene TRBV3-2) to TRBJ1-6; D gene uncertain. This CDR3 comprises 14 residues. Germline CDR1 LGHDT, CDR2 YNNKEL (reference sequence). Trimming took off 3 bases at V and 10 bases at J, with 13 bases between the two ends. CDR3 amino acids: CASSHRQNQSPLHF. DNA for the CDR3: TGTGCCAGCAGCCATCGTCAAAATCAGTCACCCCTCCACTTT.

The chain employs TRBV29-1 and TRBJ1-4; 9 bases agree with TRBD1. CDR1 and CDR2 (germline): SQVTM, ANQGSEA. The length of the CDR3 is 14 residues. The ends lost 5 bases at V and 8 bases at J; junction bases unmatched: 9. The CDR3 bases are TGCAGCGTTAGCGCCGGACAGGGGCGCGAAAAACTGTTTTTT. Protein sequence: CSVSAGQGREKLFF.

The V call is TRBV12-3 or TRBV12-4, the J call TRBJ1-1; D is ambiguous. V was pared by 5 bases and J by 5 bases, with 6 bases between. The CDR3 extends over 11 amino acids. DNA of the CDR3: TGTGCCAGCAGTCCCGGGACTGAAGCTTTCTTT. Translating gives CASSPGTEAFF.

The chain employs TRBV14 and TRBJ1-2; D call uncertain. The CDR3 runs 11 residues. CDR1 is SGHDN, CDR2 FVKESK, per germline. V lost 3 bases and J 8 bases, leaving 7 bases between the germline ends. This CDR3 reads CASSHEFGYTF. In nucleotides, the CDR3 is TGTGCCAGCAGCCACGAGTTCGGCTACACCTTC. Filled out from reference TRBV14 and TRBJ1-2, the complete variable domain reads EAGVTQFPSHSVIEKGQTVTLRCDPISGHDNLYWYRRVMGKEIKFLLHFVKESKQDESGMPNNRFLAERTGGTYSTLKVQPAELEDSGVYFCASSHEFGYTFGSGTRLTVV.

The chain has TRBV9 and TRBJ2-7; D might be TRBD1 (6 bases). V was shortened by 1 base and J by 0 bases, with 20 bases between the two germline ends. The length of the CDR3 is 18 residues. Per germline, CDR1 SGDLS and CDR2 YYNGEE. The CDR3 nucleotides are TGTGCCAGCAGCGTACTAGGACAGTTCCAACCGAGCTCCTACGAGCAGTACTTC. It translates to CASSVLGQFQPSSYEQYF.

The chain links TRBV30 to TRBJ1-2; weak D call: TRBD1 (6 bases). The CDR3 length is 15 residues. CDR1 is GTSNPN and CDR2 is SVGIG in the germline V gene (reference sequence). With 3 bases removed from V and 3 bases from J, the gap between germline ends came to 17 bases. CDR3 DNA: TGTGCCTGGAGCAAACAGGGTAATCAAGACTATGGCTACACCTTC. Protein: CAWSKQGNQDYGYTF.

The DNA for the CDR3 is TGCGCCAGCAGCGTCTCTTCCGGGACAGGGTGGACCACGGAGCAGTACTTC. This sequence encodes CASSVSSGTGWTTEQYF. The rearrangement links TRBV5-1 to TRBJ2-7; TRBD1 agrees at 9 bases. V shed 4 bases and J 7 bases; nucleotides not matched to a gene: 18. The length of the CDR3 is 17 residues. Germline CDR1 reads SGHRS; CDR2 reads YFSETQ.

The chain uses TRBV24-1 and TRBJ2-1; 8 bases match TRBD2. This CDR3 comprises 17 residues. Germline V lookup: CDR1 KGHDR, CDR2 SFDVKD. Trimming took 12 bases from V and 0 from J; bases not matched to a gene: 15. The CDR3 region is CASGGGAGGRSYNEQFF. Here the CDR3 DNA reads TGTGCCTCAGGAGGGGGGGCGGGAGGACGCTCCTACAATGAGCAGTTCTTC.

This clone was seen a handful of times. This chain joins TRBV19 and TRBJ2-2; 8 nucleotides match TRBD1. Germline assignment: CDR1 LNHDA and CDR2 SQIVND (reference sequence). CDR3 size: 15 residues. V lost 5 bases to trimming and J lost 5 bases; unmatched junction nucleotides: 7. Here the CDR3 reads CASSPRTGSTGELFF. CDR3 nucleotide sequence: TGTGCCAGTAGTCCCCGGACAGGGAGTACCGGGGAGCTGTTTTTT.